The clone carrying this TCR beta chain was picked up a small number of times. Germline V gene data show CDR1 as SGHAT and CDR2 as FQNNGV. The length of the CDR3 is 18 residues. Unmatched junction bases numbered 13, after V lost 5 bases and J lost 1 base. This sample was included in a study of identical twins. A universal primer binding site was introduced by template switching. The final cDNA contained unique molecular identifiers. TCRdb processed the 5' RACE reads anew with MiXCR; each CDR3 protein has one entry. Found here are 400,000 to 550,000 distinct CDR3 sequences, roughly an eighth of them singletons; the top ten hold approximately 0.9%. The same data also contributed to another study, on yellow fever vaccine responses in identical twins.

Sample: CD4+ T cells sorted from blood. The chain uses TRBV11-2 and TRBJ1-5; TRBD1 matches at 8 bases. The source of this sequence is a woman in her late teens or twenties in good health. The CDR3: CASSARDRTSISNQPQHF. Written as DNA, the CDR3 is TGTGCCAGCAGCGCTCGGGACAGGACCTCTATAAGCAATCAGCCCCAGCATTTT.